A selection of T cell receptor beta chains follows, all from one sample in a study of blood T cell repertoires in COVID-19. Only in-frame clones appear in the TCRdb table, and some are missing; sequencing was by immunoSEQ multiplex PCR. Here the sample spans about 130,000 clones, approximately 82% being singletons. The source material was peripheral blood. Every receptor here comes from a man in his 60s who had recovered from COVID-19. The CDR3 runs from the conserved cysteine through the conserved F or W. D genes are given only for firm matches. Only some rows state a clone size, as once, few, many or a class for expanded clones.

d_gene,abundance,v_gene,j_gene,CDR3aa,CDR3nt
.,.,TRBV9,TRBJ1-1,CASSVAGGDTEAFF,TGTGCCAGCAGCGTAGCTGGGGGGGACACTGAAGCTTTCTTT
TRBD1,.,TRBV24-1,TRBJ2-2,CATSDRGRSANTGELFF,TGTGCCACCAGTGATAGGGGGCGCTCGGCGAACACCGGGGAGCTGTTTTTT
TRBD2,.,TRBV25-1,TRBJ2-3,CASRLAGGSTDTQYF,TGTGCCAGCAGACTAGCGGGGGGTAGCACAGATACGCAGTATTTT
.,.,TRBV5-1,TRBJ1-1,CASSWLEGGTEAFF,TGCGCCAGCAGCTGGCTGGAGGGAGGGACTGAAGCTTTCTTT
TRBD2,.,TRBV7-3,TRBJ2-2,CASSSGLAGGPGELFF,TGTGCCAGCAGCTCGGGACTAGCGGGAGGCCCCGGGGAGCTGTTTTTT
.,.,TRBV5-6,TRBJ1-1,CASSVGQLYMNTEAFF,TGTGCCAGCAGCGTGGGGCAGTTATACATGAACACTGAAGCTTTCTTT
.,once,TRBV28,TRBJ2-2,CATLPPSSRPSGELFF,TGTGCCACCTTACCGCCGAGTTCACGTCCAAGCGGGGAGCTGTTTTTT
.,.,TRBV28,TRBJ1-4,CASSLPKGHYNEKLFF,TGTGCCAGCAGTTTACCCAAGGGACACTATAATGAAAAACTGTTTTTT
TRBD1,.,TRBV7-9,TRBJ2-3,CASDRGLTDTQYF,TGTGCCAGCGACAGGGGACTCACAGATACGCAGTATTTT
TRBD1,once,TRBV27,TRBJ1-5,CASRNRGSNQPQHF,TGTGCCAGCAGGAACAGGGGAAGCAATCAGCCCCAGCATTTT
.,.,TRBV6-4,TRBJ2-2,CASSEQGTGELFF,TGTGCCAGCAGTGAACAGGGTACCGGGGAGCTGTTTTTT
TRBD1,.,TRBV7-2,TRBJ2-7,CASIAGTGGLGEQYF,TGTGCCAGCATTGCCGGCACAGGGGGACTTGGCGAGCAGTACTTC
TRBD1,.,TRBV6-2/TRBV6-3,TRBJ2-2,CASSNRQGINTGELFF,TGTGCCAGCAGTAACCGACAGGGAATAAACACCGGGGAGCTGTTTTTT
.,once,TRBV7-9,TRBJ1-1,CASSLLSTEAFF,TGTGCCAGCAGCTTACTGAGCACTGAAGCTTTCTTT
.,.,TRBV20-1,TRBJ2-7,CSASSRNPEQYF,TGCAGTGCTAGTTCCAGGAATCCCGAGCAGTACTTC
.,few,TRBV6-5,TRBJ1-3,CASRVQGDSGNTIYF,TGTGCCAGCAGAGTTCAGGGCGACTCTGGAAACACCATATATTTT
TRBD1,.,TRBV2,TRBJ2-3,CASSEDRGRDTQYF,TGTGCCAGCAGTGAGGACAGGGGGCGGGATACGCAGTATTTT
.,.,TRBV6-2/TRBV6-3,TRBJ2-7,CASSSVGLGEQYF,TGTGCCAGCAGTTCCGTTGGGCTTGGCGAGCAGTACTTC
TRBD1,once,TRBV4-1,TRBJ1-2,CASSQETTGGSNYGYTF,TGCGCCAGCAGCCAAGAAACGACAGGGGGCAGTAACTATGGCTACACCTTC
TRBD1,few,TRBV27,TRBJ1-2,CASSSSLTGGDYGYTF,TGTGCCAGCAGTTCGTCTCTGACAGGGGGAGATTATGGCTACACCTTC
.,.,TRBV7-9,TRBJ2-5,CASSREQGTETQYF,TGTGCCAGCAGCCGGGAACAGGGTACGGAGACCCAGTACTTC
.,.,TRBV7-2,TRBJ2-5,CASSPRRSQETQYF,TGTGCCAGCAGCCCCCGGCGGAGCCAAGAGACCCAGTACTTC